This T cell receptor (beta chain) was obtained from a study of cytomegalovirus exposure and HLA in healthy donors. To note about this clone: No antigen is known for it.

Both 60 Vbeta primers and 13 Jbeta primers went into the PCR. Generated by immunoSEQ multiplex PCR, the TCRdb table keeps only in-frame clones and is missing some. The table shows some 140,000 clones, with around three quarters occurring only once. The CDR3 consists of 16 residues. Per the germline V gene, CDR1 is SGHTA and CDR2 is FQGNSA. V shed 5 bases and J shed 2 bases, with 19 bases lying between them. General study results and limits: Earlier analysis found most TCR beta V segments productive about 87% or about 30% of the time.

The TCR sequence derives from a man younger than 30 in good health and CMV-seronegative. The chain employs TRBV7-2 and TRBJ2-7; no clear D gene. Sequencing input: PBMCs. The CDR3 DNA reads TGTGCCAGCAGCCAGAGGAGTATGAAGTCCACCTACGAGCAGTACTTC. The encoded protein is CASSQRSMKSTYEQYF. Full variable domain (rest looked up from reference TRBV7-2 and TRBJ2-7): GAGVSQSPSNKVTEKGKDVELRCDPISGHTALYWYRQSLGQGLEFLIYFQGNSAPDKSGLPSDRFSAERTGGSVSTLTIQRTQQEDSAVYLCASSQRSMKSTYEQYFGPGTRLTVT.